What follows is one T cell receptor (beta chain) and its context. What this receptor recognizes is not known. This specimen comes from a study of cytomegalovirus exposure and HLA in healthy donors listed by TCRdb under 2017. At the level of the whole study: According to an earlier analysis of a few hundred of the donors, 150 million to 200 million T cells yielded some 120 million unique TCR beta sequences and less than 300 Gb of sequence data. The number of donors typed differed by locus, with about 629-640 for A, B, C, DRB1 and DQB1, around 520 for DQA1, 600 to 610 for DPA1, and around 450 for DPB1. Donor age, sex, ethnicity and CMV serostatus were compiled together with the repertoire data. About five DR-DQ haplotypes were handled as single units for association and clustering, since linkage in the cohort was strong. Using immunosequencing, the study profiled T cell repertoires from around 670 subjects and related those repertoires to cytomegalovirus serostatus. Among roughly 400 genotyped donors of the cohort, an average of around 250,000 unique TCR beta nucleotide sequences was sequenced per donor, of which about 20% were non-productive. To decide whether each TCR beta V gene segment behaved as functional or pseudogenic, an earlier analysis of some 540 of the donors relied on high-throughput TCR beta sequencing. In a later genetic analysis, genome-wide SNP genotypes for 398 of the 666 donors were used, and that subset was treated as a discovery cohort. The genetic ancestry cluster associated with self-reported Caucasian donors included 81% of the 300 to 450 genotyped donors. To study patterns of TCR occurrence, a later analysis re-analyzed previously published TCR beta repertoires from around 670 donors and added high-resolution HLA genotyping. The later analysis used no new phenotypic data to find candidate immune exposures, relying instead on TCR beta sequences and their occurrence across donors. The aim of the study was to test whether cataloging public T cell receptors could identify signatures of past pathogen exposure. Besides the first cohort of roughly 700 subjects, a separate validation cohort made up of about 120 different subjects was used. HLA typing included class I and class II loci at four-digit resolution. All discovery cohort repertoires had been generated using a single sequencing platform. An early release that covered roughly 600 HLA-typed donors contained about 300 gigabases of sequencing data and tens of millions of unique TCR sequences. High-throughput TCR immunosequencing, statistical association of individual TCRs with disease status, and machine learning were combined to predict cytomegalovirus infection status. Overall study results and their limits: A later analysis associated about 17,000 TCR beta sequences with specific HLA alleles at a false discovery rate of 0.05. Because HLA typing was missing for some donors at each locus, association tests included only the typed subset. Immune exposure information for the cohort was limited to CMV serostatus. The study listed 170 or so TCR beta chains as associated with cytomegalovirus. Because the 87-base-pair reads could not distinguish some IMGT-functional V segments, including TRBV6-2 and TRBV6-3, those segments were excluded. In a later analysis, HLA-associated TCR beta chains showed more clonal expansion and lower generation probabilities than non-associated chains that were equally common. When HLA alleles, especially DR and DQ, strongly co-occurred, TCR associations were difficult to assign to individual alleles. A cluster of highly shared sequence variants was judged likely to represent a technical artifact of the sequencing pipeline. In vitro tests confirmed that a few of the cytomegalovirus-associated TCR beta chains recognize cytomegalovirus antigens. Broadly in line with IMGT annotations, most TCR beta V segments showed up in productive rearrangements about 87% or about 30% of the time in an earlier analysis of 587 of the donors. Sequencing depth was assumed to be roughly uniform across donors in the presence/absence analyses, though that assumption may not hold. An association between a missense DCLRE1C variant and V-gene and J-gene trimming of TCR beta chains was found in a later genetic analysis and replicated in an independent cohort. The authors suggested that the approach could potentially be generalized to other disease states and immunological phenotypes. In this cohort, only TCR beta chains were sequenced, and detectable features were limited by the absence of alpha or paired-chain data. In a later analysis, most CMV-associated TCR beta chains were found to appear HLA-restricted, with HLA associations seemingly driven largely by CMV exposure. The classifier was reported to diagnose cytomegalovirus status with high specificity and sensitivity in both the original and validation cohorts. Linkage disequilibrium might explain the correlated functional status among segregating V segments, but an unknown experimental factor could not be excluded. In a later analysis, the rate of TCR association differed among HLA loci, with DRB1 alleles having the most associated TCRs and HLA-C alleles having the fewest. Because counts were too low, about 18 rarely observed V segments, including chromosome 9 orphons, were excluded from the earlier analysis of under 650 of the donors. A further reported finding was that TCR beta sequences accurately predicted the HLA-A and HLA-B alleles for most subjects in the first cohort. According to a later genetic analysis, donors in an Asian-associated ancestry cluster had fewer N-insertions in productive TCRs than the approximately 700-donor mean. While some public TCRs were present in many individuals, most TCR sequences turned up only very rarely across donors. According to a later analysis, parvovirus B19, influenza, CMV and Epstein-Barr virus appeared linked to several top co-occurrence clusters.

Trimming takes 5 bases from V and 0 bases from J, and the germline ends sit 5 bases apart. Looking up the germline V gene (reference sequence) yields CDR1 SEHNR and CDR2 FQNEAQ. Inclusive of the bounding cysteine and phenylalanine, the CDR3 is 13 residues long. This entry keeps only the CDR3 DNA: 39 bases, framed from base 1. In total, approximately 610 healthy bone marrow donors made up the cohort. Cohort members were all nominally healthy when sampled, although unrecorded immune exposures were likely present. The donor tested CMV seronegative, placing the donor among the 350 or so seronegative members of the cohort. A peripheral blood sample was collected from each donor, and TCR beta sequencing was performed on peripheral blood mononuclear cells. The Qiagen DNeasy Blood Extraction Kit was used to extract genomic DNA from the blood cell samples. The library was made by the immunoSEQ multiplex PCR assay. The multiplex PCR relied on a mix of 60 forward primers for TCR Vbeta segments and 13 reverse primers for TCR Jbeta segments. The CDR3 region of rearranged TCR beta genes was amplified from genomic DNA by a multiplex PCR assay. The Illumina HiSeq System was used to sequence the amplified TCR beta libraries as 87-base-pair reads. The authors' analysis ran thus. A later analysis tallied around 82 million unique TCR beta chains across the 660 or so repertoires, and around 9.9 million of those chains were shared by two or more donors. A nearest-neighbor algorithm error-corrected the raw reads and collapsed the reads into unique sequences, merging closely related sequences to remove PCR and sequencing errors. To assign V, D and J gene segments, CDR3 sequences were aligned to IMGT reference sequences. For a sequence to be retained, a match of at least six nucleotides was required to both a V gene segment and a J gene segment. A rearrangement was called productive if the CDR3 had no stop codons and remained in frame with V and J, and every other rearrangement was called non-productive. Following IMGT convention, CDR3 was defined as the stretch from the second conserved V-encoded cysteine up to the conserved J-encoded phenylalanine. In an earlier analysis of more than 550 of the donors, sequences lacking an unambiguous match to a single V gene segment were excluded. An earlier analysis of almost 600 of the donors classified V segments as functional when productive rearrangements were above 56.7% and as segregating when the standard deviation between donors was above 5%. A statistical classification framework was developed to diagnose cytomegalovirus status using the catalog of TCR beta chain sequences. V and J gene assignment, in a later analysis, came from comparing TCR nucleotide sequences with IMGT/GENE-DB human TR gene sequences. In a later analysis, CDR3 sequences and most-parsimonious VDJ recombination scenarios were assigned using the TCRdist pipeline. In a later analysis, every TCR beta chain was defined by the combination of its CDR3 amino acid sequence and its V-gene family, and reads without a unique V-gene family were dropped. As a way to deal with suspected cross-contamination and a sequencing artifact, a later analysis dropped 500 to 700 nucleotide sequences that were highly shared and had low generation probability. In a later analysis, a clonal expansion index for each public chain was calculated from normalized within-repertoire ranks of inferred template counts. Generation probabilities in a later analysis came from a VDJ recombination model fitted to out-of-frame rearrangements, and those results were checked against IGoR. In a later analysis, TCR-TCR, TCR-HLA and TCR-CMV co-occurrence was scored with hypergeometric tests, and a repertoire-size bias correction was applied to TCR pairs. A later analysis estimated false discovery rates by permuting HLA or CMV assignments 20 times. In a later analysis, co-occurring TCRs were grouped using DBSCAN, with TCRdist sequence similarity added in when clustering inside HLA-allele-positive subsets. Co-occurrence clustering excluded repertoires with fewer than 30,000 or more than 120,000 public chains, plus five with anomalous nucleotide sharing. Sourced from immuneACCESS, this table was stored by TCRdb with only in-frame sequences that have V and J called. A share of the clones is absent; for the studies checked, an unresolved V gene accounts for under half, and the remainder has no known explanation. That table gives V, J and clone size, and the DNA gave D and trimming. The sample's own table lists approximately 110,000 clones. The ten biggest clones cover about 0.59% of the sample.

The rearrangement joined TRBV7-9 to TRBJ2-4; no D gene is confidently identified. The sample taken for sequencing was PBMCs. The clonotype was recovered from a man aged 50 or older in good health and CMV-seronegative. The DNA sequence is given as TGTGCCAGCAGCCCCCAAGCCAAAAACATTCAGTACTTC. The translation is CASSPQAKNIQYF.